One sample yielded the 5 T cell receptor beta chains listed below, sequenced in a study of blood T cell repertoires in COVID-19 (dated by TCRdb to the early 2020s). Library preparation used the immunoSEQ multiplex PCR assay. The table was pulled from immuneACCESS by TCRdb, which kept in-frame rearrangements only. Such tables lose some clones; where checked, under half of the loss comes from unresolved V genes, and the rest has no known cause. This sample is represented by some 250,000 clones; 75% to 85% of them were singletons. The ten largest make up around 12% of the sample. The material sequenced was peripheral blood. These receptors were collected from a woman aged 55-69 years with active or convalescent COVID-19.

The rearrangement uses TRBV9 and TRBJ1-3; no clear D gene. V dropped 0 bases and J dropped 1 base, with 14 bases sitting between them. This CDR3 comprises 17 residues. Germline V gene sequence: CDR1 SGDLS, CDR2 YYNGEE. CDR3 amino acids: CASSVAAPGRSGNTIYF. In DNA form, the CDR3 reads TGTGCCAGCAGCGTAGCCGCCCCCGGGAGGTCTGGAAACACCATATATTTT.

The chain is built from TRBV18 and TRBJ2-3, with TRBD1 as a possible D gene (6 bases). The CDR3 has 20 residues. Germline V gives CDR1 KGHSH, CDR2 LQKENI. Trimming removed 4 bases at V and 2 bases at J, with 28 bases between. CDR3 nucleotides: TGTGCCAGCTCACGACGGATCACCAACAGGGCCCCCTACCTCACAGATACGCAGTATTTT. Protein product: CASSRRITNRAPYLTDTQYF.

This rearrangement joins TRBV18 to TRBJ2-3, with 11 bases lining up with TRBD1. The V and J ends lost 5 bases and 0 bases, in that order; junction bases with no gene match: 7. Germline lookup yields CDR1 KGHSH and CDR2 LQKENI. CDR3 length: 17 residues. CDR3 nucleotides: TGTGCCAGCTCATTGGGACAGGGGGTCTTGAGCACAGATACGCAGTATTTT. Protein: CASSLGQGVLSTDTQYF.

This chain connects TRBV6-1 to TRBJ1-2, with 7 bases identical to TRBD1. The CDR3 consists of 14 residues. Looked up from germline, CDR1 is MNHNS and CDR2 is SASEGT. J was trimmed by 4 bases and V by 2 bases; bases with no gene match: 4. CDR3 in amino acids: CASSERGRAYGYTF. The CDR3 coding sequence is TGTGCCAGCAGTGAAAGGGGGCGCGCCTATGGCTACACCTTC.

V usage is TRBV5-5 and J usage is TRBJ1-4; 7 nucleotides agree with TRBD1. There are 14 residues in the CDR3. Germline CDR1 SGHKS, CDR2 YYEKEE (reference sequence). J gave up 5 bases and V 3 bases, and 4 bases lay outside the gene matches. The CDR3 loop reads CASSSSGGNEKLFF. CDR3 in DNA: TGTGCCAGCAGCTCATCAGGGGGGAATGAAAAACTGTTTTTT.